A single sample is the source of the 20 T cell receptor beta chains below, sequenced in a study of response to subunit inactivated influenza vaccine. TCRdb re-called the RT-PCR reads through MiXCR, storing one row per CDR3 protein. The sample lists fewer than 700,000 distinct CDR3 sequences; 10% to 15% were seen once. Sample: PBMCs from blood, taken around seven weeks after vaccination. All receptors derive from a man aged 50 to 59 who received an inactivated influenza vaccine.

This clonotype was counted between two and nine times. The chain combines TRBV4-3 with TRBJ2-2; D is perhaps TRBD1 (6 bases). The CDR3 length is 15 residues. Germline values: CDR1 LGHNA, CDR2 YSLEER. Trimming stripped 2 bases from V and 3 bases from J, with 10 bases between. CDR3 bases: TGCGCCAGCAGCCAACAGGGGCCGGACACCGGGGAGCTGTTTTTT. This sequence encodes CASSQQGPDTGELFF.

This clonotype was observed a handful of times. In DNA, the CDR3 is TGTGCCTGGAGTTCCTATCGAGACAGACACCAAGAGACCCAGTACTTC. Encoded protein: CAWSSYRDRHQETQYF. The chain joins TRBV30 to TRBJ2-5; possible D gene TRBD1, 5 bases. Germline V gene data show CDR1 as GTSNPN and CDR2 as SVGIG (reference sequence). Between the trimmed V and J ends, which lost 2 bases and 0 bases, there was a span of 16 bases. The CDR3 has 16 residues.

About this clonotype: A much larger clone sits a single nucleotide away, making a read error possible. The gene calls are TRBV5-6 and TRBJ2-5, with a tentative D call TRBD2 (6 bases). The germline V gene encodes CDR1 SGHDT and CDR2 YYEEEE. The CDR3 is 15 amino acids. The CDR3 is CAISLSEVGGETQYF. CDR3 sequence (DNA): TGTGCCATCAGCTTGAGCGAGGTCGGGGGAGAGACCCAGTACTTC.

This clonotype was recorded at least ten times. This chain connects TRBV5-5 to TRBJ1-5, with D possibly TRBD1 on 5 matching bases. Trimming took 1 base from V and 4 from J, leaving 12 bases between them. This CDR3 comprises 15 residues. Per the germline V gene, CDR1 is SGHKS and CDR2 is YYEKEE (reference sequence). CDR3 amino acids: CASSLSGTQNQPQHF. The CDR3 DNA sequence: TGTGCCAGCAGCTTGTCAGGGACCCAGAATCAGCCCCAGCATTTT.

The gene calls are TRBV5-1 and TRBJ1-1, with 9 bases lining up with TRBD1. J gave up 5 bases and V 0 bases, and 8 bases lay outside the gene matches. The CDR3 totals 16 residues. The germline gives CDR1 SGHRS, CDR2 YFSETQ. CDR3 sequence: CASSLDTGGSGTEAFF. Here the CDR3 DNA reads TGCGCCAGCAGCTTGGACACAGGGGGCTCGGGGACTGAAGCTTTCTTT.

The CDR3 DNA reads TGTGCCAGCACCTGGAGGGATTCAGATACGCAGTATTTT. Translated, it gives CASTWRDSDTQYF. This chain connects TRBV12-3 or TRBV12-4 to TRBJ2-3; D may be TRBD2 (6 bases). V was cut by 7 bases and J by 4 bases, with 12 bases left in between. This CDR3 has 13 amino acids.

This clonotype was seen a handful of times. The genes are TRBV12-3 or TRBV12-4 and TRBJ1-4; 7 bases are shared with TRBD1. This CDR3 has 15 residues. V gave up 6 bases and J gave up 6 bases; unmatched junction bases: 10. CDR3 nucleotides: TGTGCCAGCAGCTTTAGGACAGGCCGAGATGAAAAACTGTTTTTT. Its protein product is CASSFRTGRDEKLFF.

V gene TRBV12-3 or TRBV12-4 combines with J gene TRBJ2-7, with 9 positions matching TRBD1. Germline trimming cut 6 bases from V and 7 bases from J; bases unmatched to any gene: 7. The CDR3 covers 13 residues. The chain's CDR3 is CASSPTGGQEQYF. The DNA for the CDR3 is TGTGCCAGCAGCCCGACAGGGGGGCAGGAGCAGTACTTC.

The genes are TRBV7-2 and TRBJ2-1; 10 nucleotides agree with TRBD2. V was pared by 1 base and J by 5 bases, with 5 bases of the junction left unmatched. CDR3 length equals 16 residues. Germline CDR1 reads SGHTA; CDR2 reads FQGNSA. The CDR3 sequence: CASSLVRTSGHNEQFF. The CDR3 nucleotides read TGTGCCAGCAGCTTAGTTCGGACTAGCGGCCACAATGAGCAGTTCTTC.

This chain joins TRBV5-6 and TRBJ2-1; D is uncertain. The CDR3 extends over 12 amino acids. Germline V gene data show CDR1 as SGHDT and CDR2 as YYEEEE. The V gene lost 5 bases and the J gene lost 9 bases, with 12 bases spanning the gap. DNA of the CDR3: TGTGCCAGCAGTTCCGGACCCGGTGAGCAGTTCTTC. Protein product: CASSSGPGEQFF.

This chain joins TRBV12-3 or TRBV12-4 and TRBJ2-1; 9 bases fit TRBD2. V trimming: 5 bases; J trimming: 5 bases; junction bases outside the gene matches: 7. The CDR3 totals 15 residues. The CDR3 reads CASSHLAGAHNEQFF. Written as DNA, the CDR3 is TGTGCCAGCAGTCACTTAGCGGGAGCCCACAATGAGCAGTTCTTC.

This clonotype showed up many times. Compared with germline, one end of the junction differs, possibly owing to a read error. The CDR3 DNA follows: TGTGCCAGCACCTTACTATCTAGCGGGGTCGACTCCTACAATGAGCAGTTCTTC. Translated: CASTLLSSGVDSYNEQFF. J is TRBJ2-1 and V is TRBV11-2, with 9 positions matching TRBD2. Germline loops: CDR1 SGHAT, CDR2 FQNNGV. CDR3 length: 18 residues.

The sample holds a few counts of this clonotype. The rearrangement links TRBV12-3 or TRBV12-4 to TRBJ1-4, with TRBD1 matching over 8 bases. The CDR3 runs to 14 residues. V lost 6 bases and J lost 6; bases outside the gene matches: 6. Here the CDR3 reads CASSYRGGDEKLFF. The CDR3 DNA reads as TGTGCCAGCAGCTACAGGGGGGGCGATGAAAAACTGTTTTTT.

Ten or more counts support this clonotype. V usage is TRBV24-1 and J usage is TRBJ2-5; 8 bases are shared with TRBD1. Germline CDR1 reads KGHDR; CDR2 reads SFDVKD. The CDR3 runs 17 residues. J gave up 1 base and V 3 bases, and 9 bases lay outside the gene matches. The CDR3 reads CATSDPETGATQETQYF. In nucleotides, the CDR3 is TGTGCCACCAGTGATCCCGAGACAGGGGCTACCCAAGAGACCCAGTACTTC.

This clonotype came up a few times. The chain has TRBV29-1 and TRBJ2-5, with D perhaps given as TRBD1 or TRBD2 (6 bases each). CDR3 length equals 15 residues. Trimming took 2 bases from V and 0 from J, leaving 13 bases between them. Per the germline V gene, CDR1 is SQVTM and CDR2 is ANQGSEA. CDR3 DNA sequence: TGCAGCGTTGAATTGGGGGGCTACGACCAAGAGACCCAGTACTTC. Residues: CSVELGGYDQETQYF.

This clonotype was observed a handful of times. The chain is built from TRBV25-1 and TRBJ2-7; D is undetermined. This CDR3 comprises 12 residues. V lost 3 bases and J lost 3, with 6 bases in between. From germline, CDR1 is MGHDK and CDR2 SYGVNS. CDR3 coding DNA: TGTGCCAGCAGTGACTTGGACTACGAGCAGTACTTC. Encoded protein: CASSDLDYEQYF.

V is TRBV9 and J is TRBJ1-6; 9 bases match TRBD1. Germline values: CDR1 SGDLS, CDR2 YYNGEE. The ends lost 0 bases at V and 10 bases at J; junction bases unmatched: 5. This CDR3 region has 15 residues. CDR3: CASSVEGTGLSPLHF. CDR3 coding DNA: TGTGCCAGCAGCGTAGAGGGGACAGGGCTCTCACCCCTCCACTTT.

This clonotype was detected ten times or more. The genes are TRBV20-1 and TRBJ2-7; 11 bases line up with TRBD2. V trimming: 6 bases; J trimming: 1 base; junction bases outside the gene matches: 8. This CDR3 region has 15 residues. In germline, CDR1 is DFQATT, CDR2 SNEGSKA (reference sequence). CDR3 bases: TGCAGTGCGAGCCCTAGCGGGGGGTCGTCCTACGAGCAGTACTTC. It is translated as CSASPSGGSSYEQYF.

This clonotype was observed at least ten times. The chain is built from TRBV5-1 and TRBJ2-7; TRBD1 is a possible D gene (6 bases). Trimming took off 1 base at V and 3 bases at J, with 11 bases between the two ends. The CDR3 runs 14 residues. Germline V CDR1 and CDR2: SGHRS, YFSETQ. In DNA, the CDR3 is TGCGCCAGCAGCTTGTTAACAGGGAACTACGAGCAGTACTTC. This encodes CASSLLTGNYEQYF.

This clonotype showed up just a few times. V and J are TRBV29-1 and TRBJ2-6; no clear D. Germline V lookup: CDR1 SQVTM, CDR2 ANQGSEA. Trimming removed 6 bases at V and 0 bases at J, with 9 bases between. This CDR3 has 14 residues. Here the CDR3 DNA reads TGCAGCGTCCTTGCCCTCTCTGGGGCCAACGTCCTGACTTTC. This encodes CSVLALSGANVLTF. The full variable domain, with the rest looked up from reference TRBV29-1 and TRBJ2-6, is SAVISQKPSRDICQRGTSLTIQCQVDSQVTMMFWYRQQPGQSLTLIATANQGSEATYESGFVIDKFPISRPNLTFSTLTVSNMSPEDSSIYLCSVLALSGANVLTFGAGSRLTVL.